The rows below give T cell receptor beta chains drawn from one sample of a study of cytomegalovirus exposure and HLA in healthy donors. Assay used: immunoSEQ multiplex PCR; TCRdb lists only in-frame clones, some missing. Its table records about 41,000 clones. Sample: PBMCs. The receptors shown here come from a man aged 25-45 years in good health and CMV-seronegative. CDR3s include the opening cysteine and the closing phenylalanine or tryptophan. The order of the fields is V gene, D gene, J gene, CDR3 protein, CDR3 DNA. A D gene is named only where the DNA matches it firmly.

>TRBV4-2|-|TRBJ2-7
CASSQVLPGAYEQYF
TGTGCCAGCAGCCAAGTTCTGCCAGGGGCCTACGAGCAGTACTTC
>TRBV5-1|TRBD1|TRBJ1-1
CASSITGDVGTEAFF
TGCGCCAGCAGCATTACAGGGGACGTGGGGACTGAAGCTTTCTTT
>TRBV9|TRBD2|TRBJ2-2
CASSVLSAGAGGELFF
TGTGCCAGCAGCGTTTTATCGGCGGGAGCAGGCGGGGAGCTGTTTTTT
>TRBV29-1|TRBD2|TRBJ2-7
CSVGLAGRSYEQYF
TGCAGCGTTGGACTAGCGGGTCGCTCCTACGAGCAGTACTTC
>TRBV5-8|-|TRBJ1-2
CASSLQNYGYTF
TGTGCCAGCAGCTTACAAAACTATGGCTACACCTTC
>TRBV6-4|TRBD1|TRBJ1-1
CASREQGAVNTEAFF
TGTGCCAGCAGGGAACAGGGGGCGGTGAACACTGAAGCTTTCTTT
>TRBV30|TRBD1|TRBJ2-7
CAWTRDSAYEQYF
TGTGCCTGGACCCGGGACAGCGCCTACGAGCAGTACTTC
>TRBV11-2|-|TRBJ2-1
CASSLVGLAQAPDNEQFF
TGTGCCAGCAGCTTAGTAGGCCTAGCCCAGGCCCCAGACAATGAGCAGTTCTTC
>TRBV11-3|-|TRBJ2-5
CASSLDGGRRQETQYF
TGTGCCAGCAGCTTAGACGGGGGAAGGCGGCAAGAGACCCAGTACTTC
>TRBV6-4|-|TRBJ1-4
CASSRQLNEKLFF
TGTGCCAGCAGTCGACAGCTTAATGAAAAACTGTTTTTT
>TRBV4-2|-|TRBJ2-7
CASSQGGTGWEQYF
TGTGCCAGCAGCCAAGGGGGCACAGGCTGGGAGCAGTACTTC
>TRBV19|TRBD2|TRBJ2-1
CASSGLAGGKSYNEQFF
TGTGCCAGTAGTGGACTAGCGGGAGGGAAGTCCTACAATGAGCAGTTCTTC
>TRBV5-1|TRBD2|TRBJ2-7
CASSLAASGYSYEQYF
TGCGCCAGCAGCTTGGCGGCTAGCGGATACTCCTACGAGCAGTACTTC
>TRBV9|-|TRBJ1-2
CASSPTANYGYTF
TGTGCCAGCAGCCCAACAGCCAACTATGGCTACACCTTC
>TRBV4-1|-|TRBJ1-4
CASSQATDNEKLFF
TGCGCCAGCAGCCAGGCGACAGATAATGAAAAACTGTTTTTT
>TRBV6-5|-|TRBJ1-4
CASSYSGHGNEKLFF
TGTGCCAGCAGTTACTCGGGACATGGTAATGAAAAACTGTTTTTT
>TRBV2|-|TRBJ2-7
CASSAGGPYEQYF
TGTGCCAGCAGTGCAGGGGGGCCCTACGAGCAGTACTTC
>TRBV5-5|TRBD1|TRBJ2-7
CASSQGQFRASIRYEQYF
TGTGCCAGCAGCCAGGGACAGTTTCGGGCCTCAATTAGATACGAGCAGTACTTC
>TRBV25-1|TRBD1|TRBJ1-1
CASTSTGETEAFF
TGTGCCAGCACTTCCACAGGGGAAACTGAAGCTTTCTTT
>TRBV29-1|TRBD2|TRBJ2-2
CSVVGLADLGSGELFF
TGCAGCGTTGTGGGACTAGCGGACCTGGGGAGCGGGGAGCTGTTTTTT
>TRBV14|TRBD2|TRBJ2-7
CASRTSGAYEQYF
TGTGCCAGCAGAACTAGCGGGGCCTACGAGCAGTACTTC
>TRBV4-1|TRBD1|TRBJ2-7
CASSQDPDRGFYEQYF
TGCGCCAGCAGCCAAGATCCGGACAGGGGTTTCTACGAGCAGTACTTC
>TRBV5-1|-|TRBJ1-1
CASSLGGTVNTEAFF
TGCGCCAGCAGCTTGGGGGGGACTGTGAACACTGAAGCTTTCTTT
>TRBV4-2|-|TRBJ2-7
CASSQKGLSYEQYF
TGTGCCAGCAGCCAAAAAGGACTCTCCTACGAGCAGTACTTC
>TRBV5-1|-|TRBJ2-7
CASSLDRTYEQYF
TGCGCCAGCAGCTTGGACAGGACCTACGAGCAGTACTTC
>TRBV9|-|TRBJ2-3
CASSAGGTDTQYF
TGTGCCAGCAGCGCCGGGGGCACAGATACGCAGTATTTT
>TRBV19|TRBD1|TRBJ1-5
CASSIPTGGMGQPQHF
TGTGCCAGTAGTATTCCGACAGGGGGAATGGGTCAGCCCCAGCATTTT
>TRBV29-1|-|TRBJ2-5
CSVAIGVGETQYF
TGCAGCGTTGCCATAGGAGTCGGGGAGACCCAGTACTTC
>TRBV20-1|TRBD1|TRBJ1-6
CSAAGGSPLHF
TGCAGTGCTGCAGGGGGATCACCCCTCCACTTT
>TRBV7-9|TRBD1|TRBJ2-7
CASSFRGAGGAYEQYF
TGTGCCAGCAGCTTTAGAGGCGCAGGGGGCGCGTACGAGCAGTACTTC
>TRBV27|TRBD1|TRBJ1-5
CASSGGGPQPQHF
TGTGCCAGCAGCGGAGGGGGCCCTCAGCCCCAGCATTTT
>TRBV9|-|TRBJ1-2
CASSVEVGVGYTF
TGTGCCAGCAGCGTAGAGGTAGGGGTTGGCTACACCTTC
>TRBV4-3|-|TRBJ2-7
CASSQEVGLEQYF
TGCGCCAGCAGCCAAGAAGTGGGGCTCGAGCAGTACTTC
>TRBV30|-|TRBJ2-1
CAWSFLANSYNEQFF
TGTGCCTGGAGTTTTCTAGCGAACTCCTACAATGAGCAGTTCTTC
>TRBV19|-|TRBJ1-2
CASNRKGAANYGYTF
TGTGCCAGTAATAGAAAAGGGGCTGCTAACTATGGCTACACCTTC
>TRBV14|-|TRBJ2-1
CASSQLTSLRGEQFF
TGTGCCAGCAGCCAACTGACATCACTCAGGGGTGAGCAGTTCTTC
>TRBV5-1|-|TRBJ2-7
CASSLRDTGYEQYF
TGCGCCAGCAGCTTGCGAGACACTGGCTACGAGCAGTACTTC
>TRBV5-4|TRBD2|TRBJ2-1
CASSFRSGSGNEQFF
TGTGCCAGCAGCTTCCGAAGCGGGAGCGGCAATGAGCAGTTCTTC
>TRBV27|-|TRBJ1-1
CASSLQGGEGTEAFF
TGTGCCAGCAGTCTACAGGGTGGTGAGGGCACTGAAGCTTTCTTT
>TRBV19|-|TRBJ1-2
CASRVGGVSGYTF
TGTGCCAGTAGGGTCGGAGGGGTAAGCGGCTACACCTTC
>TRBV29-1|TRBD2|TRBJ2-7
CSAGGSFYEQYF
TGCAGCGCCGGGGGGAGCTTCTACGAGCAGTACTTC
>TRBV4-2|TRBD2|TRBJ2-7
CASSQEWIGRAMSYEQYF
TGTGCCAGCAGCCAAGAGTGGATCGGGAGGGCTATGTCGTACGAGCAGTACTTC
>TRBV4-3|TRBD1|TRBJ1-2
CASSQEDRGLYGYTF
TGCGCCAGCAGCCAAGAGGACAGGGGGCTCTATGGCTACACCTTC
>TRBV7-9|-|TRBJ2-1
CASRDLRGGYEQFF
TGTGCCAGCAGGGACTTGCGGGGTGGGTATGAGCAGTTCTTC
>TRBV19|TRBD1|TRBJ2-7
CASSIGTGWADEQYF
TGTGCCAGTAGTATAGGGACAGGATGGGCCGACGAGCAGTACTTC
>TRBV7-8|TRBD1|TRBJ1-1
CASSSRQGTEAFF
TGTGCCAGCAGCTCCCGACAGGGGACTGAAGCTTTCTTT
>TRBV6-5|-|TRBJ1-2
CASSSRRSGYTF
TGTGCCAGCAGTTCCCGGCGGAGTGGCTACACCTTC
>TRBV19|-|TRBJ1-4
CASSISTGRNEKLFF
TGTGCCAGTAGTATTAGTACAGGGAGAAATGAAAAACTGTTTTTT
>TRBV15|TRBD2|TRBJ2-1
CATSRDHWATSGRGGNEQFF
TGTGCCACCAGCAGAGATCATTGGGCGACTAGCGGGAGAGGAGGCAATGAGCAGTTCTTC
>TRBV19|-|TRBJ1-1
CASSIGAMNTEAFF
TGTGCCAGTAGTATCGGTGCCATGAACACTGAAGCTTTCTTT
>TRBV6-1|TRBD2|TRBJ2-7
CASSAGTSGARSYEQYF
TGTGCCAGCAGTGCAGGGACTAGCGGAGCCCGGTCCTACGAGCAGTACTTC
>TRBV11-1|-|TRBJ2-7
CASSLGTAPTYEQYF
TGTGCCAGCAGCTTAGGGACAGCCCCTACCTACGAGCAGTACTTC